These 28 T cell receptor beta chains originate from one sample sequenced in a study of OX40 agonist ivuxolimab in advanced cancers. The table came from immunoSEQ multiplex PCR; TCRdb's copy has only in-frame clones and leaves some out. The sample holds approximately 130,000 clones, 90% seen once. Here the sequenced sample was CD4+ or CD8+ T cells sorted from blood, taken in a trial of the OX40 agonist ivuxolimab. The receptors were sampled from an adult with an advanced solid tumor such as melanoma, head and neck, liver or kidney cancer.

The DNA for the CDR3 is TGTGCCAGCAGCTTTCGACAGGCAACTAATGAAAAACTGTTTTTT. Translation: CASSFRQATNEKLFF. This chain links TRBV7-8 with TRBJ1-4, with D perhaps matching TRBD1 (6 bases). The CDR3 has 15 residues. The V gene's germline CDR1 is SGHVS and CDR2 FQNEAQ. Trimming took off 3 bases at V and 0 bases at J, with 8 bases between the two ends.

This clone came up once. This chain joins TRBV28 and TRBJ1-1; possible D gene TRBD1, 6 bases. This CDR3 spans 16 amino acids. Trimming removed 4 bases at V and 2 bases at J, with 17 bases between. Germline CDR1 MDHEN, CDR2 SYDVKM. For the CDR3, the DNA is TGTGCCAGCAGTTCTCCGGGGGGCGCGATTAACACTGAAGCTTTCTTT. It is translated as CASSSPGGAINTEAFF.

This chain joins TRBV28 and TRBJ2-1, with 10 bases lining up with TRBD2. There are 14 residues in the CDR3. Trimming at V came to 6 bases and at J to 6 bases, leaving 5 bases not matched to a gene. Germline assignment: CDR1 MDHEN and CDR2 SYDVKM. CDR3 region: CASSETSGPNEQFF. As DNA, the CDR3 is TGTGCCAGCAGCGAGACTAGCGGGCCCAATGAGCAGTTCTTC.

V gene TRBV5-4 combines with J gene TRBJ1-2, with 7 bases fitting TRBD1. The germline V gene has CDR1 SGHNT and CDR2 YYREEE (reference sequence). V shed 3 bases and J 3 bases; nucleotides not matched to a gene: 2. The CDR3 runs 13 residues. In nucleotides, the CDR3 is TGTGCCAGCAGCTCCGGGACAGACTATGGCTACACCTTC. Translated: CASSSGTDYGYTF.

This clone showed up just a few times. The chain joins TRBV27 to TRBJ2-7; a possible D gene is TRBD1 (5 bases). The CDR3 covers 14 residues. CDR1 is MNHEY and CDR2 is SMNVEV in the germline V gene (reference sequence). Trimming took 2 bases from V and 3 from J, leaving 11 bases between them. Here the CDR3 reads CASSLSDSNYEQYF. The CDR3 nucleotides are TGTGCCAGCAGTTTAAGTGACAGTAACTACGAGCAGTACTTC.

This sequence joins TRBV4-2 and TRBJ1-2; TRBD1 is a possible D gene (5 bases). Germline V gene sequence: CDR1 LGHNA, CDR2 YNFKEQ. CDR3 size: 15 residues. V dropped 4 bases and J dropped 0 bases, with 12 bases sitting between them. The CDR3 DNA reads as TGTGCCAGCAGCCCAGCCCCAGGGCCTAACTATGGCTACACCTTC. It codes for CASSPAPGPNYGYTF.

This clone has a single count. The genes are TRBV11-2 and TRBJ2-1; D is possibly TRBD2 (6 bases). Deletions cut 0 bases from V and 11 bases from J, with 11 bases between. There are 13 residues in the CDR3. Germline V gene sequence: CDR1 SGHAT, CDR2 FQNNGV. DNA for the CDR3: TGTGCCAGCAGCTTAGAAGGGGCGGGGAAGCAGTTCTTC. The encoded protein is CASSLEGAGKQFF.

This clone was seen a single time. The chain combines TRBV5-1 with TRBJ1-2; D is possibly TRBD1 (5 bases). Germline-derived CDR1 and CDR2 are SGHRS and YFSETQ. The V and J ends lost 0 bases and 0 bases respectively, with 12 bases between them. The CDR3 extends over 16 amino acids. The CDR3 protein is CASSLVQGFANYGYTF. The CDR3 DNA sequence: TGCGCCAGCAGCTTGGTCCAGGGATTTGCTAACTATGGCTACACCTTC.

The chain has TRBV6-1 and TRBJ2-6; D not certain. Trimming stripped 8 bases from V and 0 bases from J, with 8 bases between. CDR3 size: 14 residues. Germline V lookup: CDR1 MNHNS, CDR2 SASEGT. This CDR3 reads CASSTGSGANVLTF. The DNA for the CDR3 is TGTGCCAGCTCGACGGGCTCTGGGGCCAACGTCCTGACTTTC.

The V call is TRBV6-5, the J call TRBJ2-3, with 13 bases that match TRBD2. J lost 1 base, V lost 4 bases, and 2 bases had no gene match. Germline-derived CDR1 and CDR2 are MNHEY and SVGAGI. The CDR3 runs to 16 residues. CDR3 region: CASSSGTSGGTDTQYF. In nucleotides, the CDR3 is TGTGCCAGCAGTTCCGGGACTAGCGGGGGCACAGATACGCAGTATTTT.

The V gene is TRBV21-1, the J gene TRBJ2-3; the table assigns TRBD2, which was not confirmed against the DNA. TRBV21-1 is tagged as a pseudogene. The CDR3 has 15 residues. CDR3 sequence (DNA): TGTGCCAGCGGGTCGCGGGGAAAGAGCACAGATACGCAGTATTTT. Protein: CASGSRGKSTDTQYF.

This clone appeared a single time. The chain carries TRBV4-1 and TRBJ2-7, with TRBD2 matching 8 bases. Trimming removed 0 bases from V and 0 bases from J; junction bases left unmatched: 1. Germline CDR1 MGHRA, CDR2 YSYEKL. The CDR3 is 15 residues long. The DNA of the CDR3 is TGCGCCAGCAGCCAAGAGACTAGCGCCTCCTACGAGCAGTACTTC. It specifies CASSQETSASYEQYF.

This clone was seen only once. J is TRBJ2-7 and V is TRBV9; no clear D gene. The germline V gene encodes CDR1 SGDLS and CDR2 YYNGEE. CDR3 length: 15 residues. V was clipped by 0 bases and J by 4 bases, with 14 bases between them. The CDR3 sequence is CASSVGGLGTYEQYF. The CDR3, as DNA: TGTGCCAGCAGCGTAGGAGGCCTGGGCACGTACGAGCAGTACTTC.

This chain uses TRBV19 with TRBJ2-5; 9 bases line up with TRBD2. V trimming: 3 bases; J trimming: 2 bases; junction bases outside the gene matches: 1. The V gene's germline CDR1 is LNHDA and CDR2 SQIVND (reference sequence). The CDR3 has 14 residues. The CDR3 here is CASSMTSGQETQYF. The CDR3 DNA reads as TGTGCCAGTAGTATGACTAGCGGACAAGAGACCCAGTACTTC.

The chain has TRBV27 and TRBJ1-5; 11 bases are a match to TRBD1. The CDR3 is made up of 18 amino acids. V gave up 2 bases and J gave up 0 bases; unmatched junction bases: 6. The V gene's germline CDR1 is MNHEY and CDR2 SMNVEV (reference sequence). CDR3 DNA: TGTGCCAGCAGTTTACTGGGGACAGGGGGGTATAGCAATCAGCCCCAGCATTTT. It is translated as CASSLLGTGGYSNQPQHF.

This sequence joins TRBV7-2 and TRBJ1-5; the match to TRBD1 covers 10 bases. The length of the CDR3 is 17 residues. Germline V CDR1 and CDR2: SGHTA, FQGNSA. V was pared by 2 bases and J by 7 bases, with 11 bases of the junction left unmatched. The CDR3 bases are TGTGCCAGCAGCTTAAAGGGGGGAGGGACAGGGGTCCAGCCCCAGCATTTT. Residues: CASSLKGGGTGVQPQHF. The complete variable domain, with remaining parts taken from reference TRBV7-2 and TRBJ1-5, reads GAGVSQSPSNKVTEKGKDVELRCDPISGHTALYWYRQSLGQGLEFLIYFQGNSAPDKSGLPSDRFSAERTGGSVSTLTIQRTQQEDSAVYLCASSLKGGGTGVQPQHFGDGTRLSIL.

The genes are TRBV9 and TRBJ1-6, with D tentatively TRBD1 (6 bases). The CDR3 consists of 16 residues. CDR1 is SGDLS and CDR2 is YYNGEE in the germline V gene. V was shortened by 0 bases and J by 4 bases, with 11 bases between the two germline ends. CDR3 sequence reads: CASSVGAQGYNSPLHF. CDR3 DNA: TGTGCCAGCAGCGTAGGGGCCCAGGGGTATAATTCACCCCTCCACTTT.

CDR3 residues: CAWSVSRGFLGSNQPQHF. For the CDR3, the DNA is TGTGCCTGGAGTGTATCCCGGGGGTTCCTGGGGAGCAATCAGCCCCAGCATTTT. The chain carries TRBV30 and TRBJ1-5, with TRBD1 as a possible D gene (5 bases). CDR3 length equals 18 residues. The germline V gene encodes CDR1 GTSNPN and CDR2 SVGIG (reference sequence). V was cut by 0 bases and J by 1 base, with 19 bases left in between. Full variable domain (rest looked up from reference TRBV30 and TRBJ1-5): SQTIHQWPATLVQPVGSPLSLECTVEGTSNPNLYWYRQAAGRGLQLLFYSVGIGQISSEVPQNLSASRPQDRQFILSSKKLLLSDSGFYLCAWSVSRGFLGSNQPQHFGDGTRLSIL.

The chain couples TRBV18 to TRBJ1-1; the D gene is possibly TRBD1 (5 bases). V lost 4 bases, J lost 1 base, and 19 bases lay in between. There are 17 residues in the CDR3. Germline CDR1 KGHSH, CDR2 LQKENI. CDR3 in amino acids: CASSLNGGFDGNTEAFF. The DNA for the CDR3 is TGTGCCAGCTCACTGAATGGGGGATTTGACGGGAACACTGAAGCTTTCTTT. Complete variable domain (other parts from reference TRBV18 and TRBJ1-1): NAGVMQNPRHLVRRRGQEARLRCSPMKGHSHVYWYRQLPEEGLKFMVYLQKENIIDESGMPKERFSAEFPKEGPSILRIQQVVRGDSAAYFCASSLNGGFDGNTEAFFGQGTRLTVV.

This chain links TRBV27 with TRBJ2-3, with 7 bases fitting TRBD1. V gave up 6 bases and J gave up 11 bases; unmatched junction bases: 20. Germline CDR1 and CDR2: MNHEY and SMNVEV (reference sequence). This CDR3 is 16 amino acids long. This chain's CDR3 is CASREGAIPPQGGQYF. The DNA of the CDR3 is TGTGCCAGCAGAGAGGGGGCAATCCCTCCGCAAGGTGGGCAGTATTTT.

The chain recombines TRBV28 with TRBJ2-1; 9 bases map to TRBD1. In germline, CDR1 is MDHEN, CDR2 SYDVKM. J was trimmed by 8 bases and V by 5 bases; bases with no gene match: 10. CDR3 length equals 15 residues. The CDR3 sequence: CASSLLPGQGHEQFF. The CDR3 coding sequence is TGTGCCAGCAGTCTTCTCCCGGGACAGGGTCATGAGCAGTTCTTC.

The V gene is TRBV28, the J gene TRBJ2-6; D is unclear. Germline V gene lookup returns CDR1 MDHEN and CDR2 SYDVKM. Trimming pared 2 bases from V and 4 bases from J, leaving 3 bases between. CDR3 length: 13 residues. The CDR3 sequence: CASSLSGANVLTF. The CDR3 nucleotides are TGTGCCAGCAGTTTAAGCGGGGCCAACGTCCTGACTTTC. The variable domain in full, completed from reference TRBV28 and TRBJ2-6, reads DVKVTQSSRYLVKRTGEKVFLECVQDMDHENMFWYRQDPGLGLRLIYFSYDVKMKEKGDIPEGYSVSREKKERFSLILESASTNQTSMYLCASSLSGANVLTFGAGSRLTVL.

This chain connects TRBV9 to TRBJ2-5; D is perhaps TRBD2 (5 bases). Trimming left V 0 bases short and J 2 bases short, with 11 bases between. Per germline, CDR1 SGDLS and CDR2 YYNGEE. This CDR3 comprises 15 residues. As DNA, the CDR3 is TGTGCCAGCAGCGTAGGAGCGGCACCACAAGAGACCCAGTACTTC. Translated: CASSVGAAPQETQYF. Based on the CDR3 plus reference TRBV9 and TRBJ2-5, the full variable domain is DSGVTQTPKHLITATGQRVTLRCSPRSGDLSVYWYQQSLDQGLQFLIQYYNGEERAKGNILERFSAQQFPDLHSELNLSSLELGDSALYFCASSVGAAPQETQYFGPGTRLLVL.

This clone was seen once. The chain couples TRBV7-3 to TRBJ2-1, with 13 bases lining up with TRBD2. The germline V gene encodes CDR1 SGHTA and CDR2 FQGTGA. Germline trimming cut 10 bases from V and 8 bases from J; bases unmatched to any gene: 8. CDR3 length: 14 amino acids. The CDR3 nucleotides are TGTGCCACCAGACTAGCGGGAGGTGCGGATGAGCAGTTCTTC. It specifies CATRLAGGADEQFF.

The CDR3 region has the DNA TGTGCCTGGAAGAGGACTAGTTCTACTGAGCAGTTCTTC. This gives the protein CAWKRTSSTEQFF. The rearrangement links TRBV30 to TRBJ2-1, with TRBD2 matching over 7 bases. The CDR3 spans 13 residues. CDR1 and CDR2 from the germline V gene are GTSNPN and SVGIG (reference sequence). Trimming at V came to 4 bases and at J to 9 bases, leaving 9 bases not matched to a gene.

The chain recombines TRBV6-5 with TRBJ2-2; D unclear. CDR1 MNHEY and CDR2 SVGAGI come from the germline V gene. This CDR3 region has 15 residues. Trimming left V 2 bases short and J 0 bases short, with 7 bases between. The CDR3 sequence is CASSYQITNTGELFF. CDR3 in DNA: TGTGCCAGCAGTTACCAGATCACGAACACCGGGGAGCTGTTTTTT.

The chain links TRBV5-6 to TRBJ1-5; D unclear. The CDR3 totals 12 residues. Deletions cut 2 bases from V and 9 bases from J, with 9 bases between. Germline V gives CDR1 SGHDT, CDR2 YYEEEE. The CDR3 sequence: CASSFGDTPQHF. CDR3 nucleotide sequence: TGTGCCAGCAGCTTTGGAGATACGCCCCAGCATTTT.

This chain connects TRBV6-6 to TRBJ2-5; 8 bases match TRBD2. The CDR3 covers 16 residues. From germline, CDR1 is MNHNY and CDR2 SVGAGI (reference sequence). The V segment lost 6 bases and the J segment 4 bases; nucleotides outside the gene matches: 13. The CDR3 is CASRTPGLGSPETQYF. Here the CDR3 DNA reads TGTGCCAGCAGAACTCCGGGACTAGGGTCCCCAGAGACCCAGTACTTC.